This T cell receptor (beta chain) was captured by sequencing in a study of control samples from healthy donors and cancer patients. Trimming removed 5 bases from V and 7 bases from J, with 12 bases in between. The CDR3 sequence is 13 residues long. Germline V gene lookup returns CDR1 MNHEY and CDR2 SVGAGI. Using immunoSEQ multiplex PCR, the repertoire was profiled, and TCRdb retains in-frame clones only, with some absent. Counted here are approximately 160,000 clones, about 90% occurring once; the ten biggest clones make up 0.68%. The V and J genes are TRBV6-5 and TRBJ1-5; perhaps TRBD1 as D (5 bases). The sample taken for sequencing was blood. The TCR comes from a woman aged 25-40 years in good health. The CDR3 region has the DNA TGTGCCAGCAGTAGCAGGGAACTGCAGCCCCAGCATTTT. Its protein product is CASSSRELQPQHF.